Listed below are T cell receptor beta chains from one sample, sequenced in a study of PD-1 blockade in classical Hodgkin lymphoma. Repertoires were generated with immunoSEQ multiplex PCR, while TCRdb's copy carries only in-frame clones and drops some. This repertoire shows 40,000 to 65,000 clones, roughly 80% found once; its top ten account for roughly 15%. The sample in question was peripheral blood mononuclear cells (PBMCs), obtained at baseline. These receptors were taken from a human donor with classical Hodgkin lymphoma. The CDR3 runs from the conserved cysteine through the conserved F or W. D genes are given only for firm matches. The size entry is marked missing in some rows and otherwise reads once, few, many or a size class.

len | abundance | d_gene | j_gene | v_gene | CDR3aa | CDR3nt
12 | few | . | TRBJ2-7 | TRBV18 | CASSRSAYEQYF | TGTGCCAGCTCAAGGTCGGCGTACGAGCAGTACTTC
15 | . | TRBD2 | TRBJ2-4 | TRBV2 | CASSNSGIGKNIQYF | TGTGCCAGCAGTAACAGCGGGATAGGCAAAAACATTCAGTACTTC
11 | . | . | TRBJ1-1 | TRBV29-1 | CSAGAELGAFF | TGCAGCGCCGGGGCGGAGTTGGGAGCTTTCTTT
15 | . | . | TRBJ1-2 | TRBV7-2 | CASSFDGGGNYGYTF | TGTGCCAGCAGCTTTGATGGAGGAGGTAACTATGGCTACACCTTC
13 | . | . | TRBJ2-7 | TRBV27 | CASSFQDSYEQYF | TGTGCCAGCAGTTTCCAAGACTCCTACGAGCAGTACTTC
11 | once | . | TRBJ1-2 | TRBV6-5 | CASSREYGYTF | TGTGCCAGCAGTAGAGAGTATGGCTACACCTTC
17 | . | TRBD1 | TRBJ1-1 | TRBV5-1 | CASSFSGTGGANTEAFF | TGCGCCAGCAGCTTTTCCGGGACAGGGGGCGCGAACACTGAAGCTTTCTTT
14 | . | . | TRBJ1-4 | TRBV4-3 | CASSQEVPPEKLFF | TGCGCCAGCAGCCAAGAGGTCCCCCCTGAAAAACTGTTTTTT
14 | once | . | TRBJ1-1 | TRBV11-2 | CASMKGFSNTEAFF | TGTGCCAGCATGAAGGGCTTTTCGAACACTGAAGCTTTCTTT
16 | . | . | TRBJ2-3 | TRBV19 | CASSTPQGRTADTQYF | TGTGCCAGTAGTACCCCTCAGGGCAGAACCGCAGATACGCAGTATTTT
15 | . | . | TRBJ2-2 | TRBV4-1 | CASSYAGTTTGELFF | TGCGCCAGCAGCTACGCCGGGACAACCACCGGGGAGCTGTTTTTT
14 | . | TRBD1 | TRBJ2-1 | TRBV5-1 | CASSPGTGYNEQFF | TGCGCCAGCAGCCCCGGGACAGGCTACAATGAGCAGTTCTTC
14 | . | . | TRBJ2-3 | TRBV30 | CAWRTAGATDTQYF | TGTGCCTGGAGGACGGCAGGGGCGACAGATACGCAGTATTTT
15 | . | . | TRBJ2-7 | TRBV11-2 | CASSLDRVVRYEQYF | TGTGCCAGCAGCTTAGATCGGGTAGTAAGGTACGAGCAGTACTTC
14 | . | . | TRBJ2-3 | TRBV29-1 | CSVGVGELADTQYF | TGCAGCGTTGGAGTAGGGGAGCTAGCAGATACGCAGTATTTT